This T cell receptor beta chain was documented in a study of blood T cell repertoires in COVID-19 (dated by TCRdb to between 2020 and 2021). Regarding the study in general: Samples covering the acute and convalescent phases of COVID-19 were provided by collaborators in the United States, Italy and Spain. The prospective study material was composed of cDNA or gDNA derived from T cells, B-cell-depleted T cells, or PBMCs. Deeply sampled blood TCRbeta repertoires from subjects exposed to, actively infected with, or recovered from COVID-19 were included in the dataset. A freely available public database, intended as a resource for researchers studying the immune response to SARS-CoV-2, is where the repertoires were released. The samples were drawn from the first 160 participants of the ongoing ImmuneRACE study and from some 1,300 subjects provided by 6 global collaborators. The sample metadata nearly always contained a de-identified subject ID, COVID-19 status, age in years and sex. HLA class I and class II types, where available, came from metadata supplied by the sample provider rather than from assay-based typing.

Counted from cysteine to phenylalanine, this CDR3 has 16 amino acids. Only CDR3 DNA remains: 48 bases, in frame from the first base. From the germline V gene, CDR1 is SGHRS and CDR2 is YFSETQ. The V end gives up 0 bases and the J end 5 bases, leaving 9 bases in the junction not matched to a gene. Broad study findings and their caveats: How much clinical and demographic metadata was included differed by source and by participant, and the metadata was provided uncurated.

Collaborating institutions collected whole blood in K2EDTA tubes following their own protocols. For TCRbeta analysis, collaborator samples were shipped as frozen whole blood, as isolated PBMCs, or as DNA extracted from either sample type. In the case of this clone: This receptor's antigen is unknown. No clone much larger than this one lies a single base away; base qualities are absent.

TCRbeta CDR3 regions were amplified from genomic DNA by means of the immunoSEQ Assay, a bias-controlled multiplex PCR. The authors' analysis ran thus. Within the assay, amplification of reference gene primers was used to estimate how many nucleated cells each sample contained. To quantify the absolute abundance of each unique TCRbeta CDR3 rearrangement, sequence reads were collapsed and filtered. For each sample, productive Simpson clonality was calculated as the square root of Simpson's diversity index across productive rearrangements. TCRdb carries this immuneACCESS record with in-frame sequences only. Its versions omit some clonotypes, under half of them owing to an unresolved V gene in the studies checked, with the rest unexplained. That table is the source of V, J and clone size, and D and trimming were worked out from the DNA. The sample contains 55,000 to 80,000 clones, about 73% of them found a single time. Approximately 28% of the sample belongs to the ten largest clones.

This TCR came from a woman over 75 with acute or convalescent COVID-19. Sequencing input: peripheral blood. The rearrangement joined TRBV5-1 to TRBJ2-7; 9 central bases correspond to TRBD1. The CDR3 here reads CASSLDPGTGYDEQYF. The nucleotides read TGCGCCAGCAGCTTGGATCCCGGGACAGGGTACGACGAGCAGTACTTC.